The rows below give T cell receptor beta chains drawn from one sample of a study of T cells in Graves' hyperthyroidism and ophthalmopathy. TCRdb recomputed calls from the multiplex PCR reads with MiXCR, one row per CDR3 protein. The table shows some 700,000 distinct CDR3 sequences, with roughly 17% occurring only once. Specimen: blood. The receptor set was obtained from a man over 45 with Graves' hyperthyroidism. The CDR3 runs from the conserved cysteine through the conserved F or W. D genes are given only for firm matches. A clone size is listed for some rows: how often the clone was seen (once, few, many), or a class if it is expanded.

TRBV27,NA,TRBJ1-5,NA,CASSESRLVGRRNQPQHF,TGTGCCAGCAGTGAAAGTAGGTTAGTAGGGCGACGAAATCAGCCCCAGCATTTT
TRBV4-1,NA,TRBJ2-3,NA,CASSRGHPTDTQYF,TGCGCCAGCAGCCGTGGACACCCCACAGATACGCAGTATTTT
TRBV18,TRBD2,TRBJ2-2,many,CASYGLADTGELFF,TGTGCCAGCTACGGACTAGCCGACACCGGGGAGCTGTTTTTT
TRBV7-9,NA,TRBJ1-1,NA,CASNRTENTEAFF,TGTGCCAGCAACCGGACAGAGAACACTGAAGCTTTCTTT
TRBV6-5,NA,TRBJ2-2,few,CASSYSHPNTGELFF,TGTGCCAGCAGTTACTCCCATCCCAACACCGGGGAGCTGTTTTTT
TRBV28,TRBD2,TRBJ2-3,many,CASSPPTSGSTTQYF,TGTGCCAGCAGTCCTCCGACTAGCGGGAGTACTACGCAGTATTTT
TRBV28,TRBD1,TRBJ2-5,NA,CASRRQGAGTQYF,TGTGCCAGCAGGCGACAGGGGGCAGGGACCCAGTACTTC
TRBV2,TRBD2,TRBJ2-3,NA,CASSEGRLAGGTDTQYF,TGTGCCAGCAGTGAAGGACGACTAGCGGGAGGGACAGATACGCAGTATTTT
TRBV6-1,TRBD1,TRBJ1-2,many,CASRLGQGGGYTF,TGTGCCAGCAGACTAGGACAGGGGGGTGGCTACACCTTC
TRBV9,TRBD2,TRBJ2-4,few,CASSVASGIPPLAKNIQYF,TGTGCCAGCAGCGTAGCGAGCGGGATCCCTCCACTAGCCAAAAACATTCAGTACTTC
TRBV30,NA,TRBJ1-3,few,CAWSTANTIYF,TGTGCCTGGAGCACCGCAAACACCATATATTTT
TRBV25-1,NA,TRBJ2-1,few,CASSELTGTLTSNEQFF,TGTGCCAGCAGTGAATTGACCGGGACCCTCACCTCCAATGAGCAGTTCTTC
TRBV11-2,TRBD2,TRBJ2-5,many,CASSTGLAGGLSVETQYF,TGTGCCAGCAGCACTGGACTAGCGGGAGGTTTGAGTGTAGAGACCCAGTACTTC
TRBV25-1,NA,TRBJ1-1,NA,CASSSSGPHPDTEAFF,TGTGCCAGCAGTTCCTCGGGGCCTCACCCGGACACTGAAGCTTTCTTT
TRBV6-2/TRBV6-3,TRBD1,TRBJ2-1,few,CASSYRTGVIYNEQFF,TGTGCCAGCAGTTATCGGACAGGGGTTATCTACAATGAGCAGTTCTTC
TRBV4-1,NA,TRBJ2-2,few,CASSAASRGVLGELFF,TGCGCCAGCAGCGCTGCTTCCAGAGGGGTCCTCGGGGAGCTGTTTTTT
TRBV27,TRBD1,TRBJ1-5,NA,CASSSQGGWDQPQHF,TGTGCCAGCAGTTCCCAGGGGGGATGGGATCAGCCCCAGCATTTT
TRBV12-3/TRBV12-4,NA,TRBJ1-2,NA,CASSLYRRSNYGYTF,TGTGCCAGCAGTTTATATCGCAGATCTAACTATGGCTACACCTTC
TRBV6-1,NA,TRBJ1-1,many,CASSYHRGGTEAFF,TGTGCCAGCAGTTATCATAGGGGTGGCACTGAAGCTTTCTTT
TRBV14,TRBD1,TRBJ2-2,few,CASSGTGQLNTGELFF,TGTGCCAGCAGCGGGACAGGGCAACTTAACACCGGGGAGCTGTTTTTT
TRBV25-1,NA,TRBJ2-1,NA,CASSESPKQFF,TGTGCCAGCAGTGAATCGCCCAAGCAGTTCTTC
TRBV12-3/TRBV12-4,NA,TRBJ2-5,NA,CASSLQRTKGETQYF,TGTGCCAGCAGTTTACAAAGGACTAAGGGGGAGACCCAGTACTTC
TRBV6-2/TRBV6-3,NA,TRBJ1-1,few,CASTYRVAGTEAFF,TGTGCCAGCACCTACAGGGTGGCGGGCACTGAAGCTTTCTTT
TRBV4-1,TRBD2,TRBJ2-7,NA,CASSQGLAGRGPYEQYF,TGCGCCAGCAGCCAAGGACTAGCGGGCCGAGGACCCTACGAGCAGTACTTC
TRBV20-1,NA,TRBJ2-3,NA,CSASILGQRNTDTQYF,TGCAGTGCTAGTATTCTCGGACAGAGAAACACAGATACGCAGTATTTT
TRBV9,TRBD2,TRBJ2-7,NA,CASSVATSGVCEQYF,TGTGCCAGCAGCGTAGCTACTAGCGGAGTCTGCGAGCAGTACTTC
TRBV5-6,NA,TRBJ2-6,few,CASSLLDNSGANVLTF,TGTGCCAGCAGCTTATTGGACAACTCTGGGGCCAACGTCCTGACTTTC
TRBV27,NA,TRBJ2-7,many,CASSSLDGIVYEQYF,TGTGCCAGCAGCTCCTTGGACGGAATTGTCTACGAGCAGTACTTC
TRBV25-1,NA,TRBJ2-5,NA,CASSEWTAGETQYF,TGTGCCAGCAGTGAATGGACAGCTGGGGAGACCCAGTACTTC
TRBV12-3/TRBV12-4,TRBD1,TRBJ1-1,many,CASNNMRTGGSTEAFF,TGTGCCAGCAACAATATGAGGACAGGAGGGTCCACTGAAGCTTTCTTT
TRBV11-2,TRBD2,TRBJ2-5,few,CASSSHHQRGQETQYF,TGTGCCAGCAGCTCCCACCATCAGCGGGGTCAAGAGACCCAGTACTTC
TRBV7-2,NA,TRBJ2-7,many,CASSPPPSYEQYF,TGTGCCAGCAGCCCCCCCCCCTCCTACGAGCAGTACTTC
TRBV19,TRBD2,TRBJ2-7,NA,CASSILAGINYEQYF,TGTGCCAGTAGTATACTAGCGGGGATTAACTACGAGCAGTACTTC
TRBV6-1,NA,TRBJ2-1,NA,CASRTKSGYREQFF,TGTGCCAGCCGAACCAAGTCAGGATACCGCGAGCAGTTCTTC
TRBV29-1,TRBD1,TRBJ2-7,NA,CSVSGTGGYEQYF,TGCAGCGTCAGCGGGACAGGGGGTTACGAGCAGTACTTC
TRBV10-3,TRBD2,TRBJ2-2,NA,CAIRLAGGGTGELFF,TGTGCCATCAGGCTAGCGGGAGGGGGCACCGGGGAGCTGTTTTTT
TRBV9,NA,TRBJ1-1,NA,CASSALQGNTEAFF,TGTGCCAGCAGCGCCTTACAGGGGAACACTGAAGCTTTCTTT
TRBV25-1,NA,TRBJ2-1,NA,CASGLNNEQFF,TGTGCCAGCGGGCTAAACAATGAGCAGTTCTTC
TRBV12-3/TRBV12-4,NA,TRBJ2-2,many,CASRGAHTYTGELFF,TGTGCCAGCAGGGGGGCCCACACCTACACCGGGGAGCTGTTTTTT